This entry concerns a single TCR beta chain. Preparation of the TCRbeta library used unique molecular identifiers. Each CDR3 protein gets one entry after TCRdb re-called the PCR reads with MiXCR. The sample includes about 540,000 distinct CDR3 sequences, approximately 20% seen only once; the top ten take 2.5% to 4%. These data come from a study of T-cell reconstitution after alpha-beta-depleted transplantation in children. Between the trimmed V and J ends, which lost 0 bases and 2 bases, there was a span of 22 bases. CDR1 is SQVTM and CDR2 is ANQGSEA in the germline V gene. The CDR3 is made up of 18 amino acids.

The chain carries TRBV29-1 and TRBJ1-2; the D gene is possibly TRBD1 (5 bases). This clonotype originated in a human donor who donated a stem cell graft to a child with acute lymphoblastic leukemia. Sample: PBMCs from the stem cell graft donor, taken from the stem cell graft. The DNA of the CDR3 is TGCAGCGTTGAAGATCCCGCCCGTTTTTCAGGGCCCAACTATGGCTACACCTTC. It specifies CSVEDPARFSGPNYGYTF.